One sample yielded the 25 T cell receptor beta chains listed below, sequenced in a study of T cells in Graves' hyperthyroidism and ophthalmopathy. Authors of the study amplified TCR beta CDR3 regions from RNA transcripts. First-round RT-PCR with HTBI primers amplified the TCR CDR3 region. From the multiplex PCR reads, TCRdb called clonotypes with MiXCR, one entry per CDR3 protein. Of around 480,000 distinct CDR3 sequences listed, around 14% are singletons. The sample comprised blood. Every receptor here comes from a woman aged 18-29 years with Graves' hyperthyroidism.

This clonotype was counted many times. The chain combines TRBV14 with TRBJ2-3; D unresolved. From germline, CDR1 is SGHDN and CDR2 FVKESK. This CDR3 is 15 amino acids long. Trimming took off 1 base at V and 4 bases at J, with 12 bases between the two ends. CDR3 sequence reads: CASSQVQKLADTQYF. The CDR3 DNA follows: TGTGCCAGCAGCCAAGTCCAGAAACTGGCAGATACGCAGTATTTT.

This clonotype was recorded at least ten times. CDR3 region: CASSPDAQVYNEQFF. CDR3 sequence (DNA): TGTGCCAGCAGCCCGGATGCACAGGTGTACAATGAGCAGTTCTTC. The chain uses TRBV3-1 and TRBJ2-1; D is possibly TRBD1 (5 bases). The CDR3 covers 15 residues. Trimming stripped 4 bases from V and 4 bases from J, with 14 bases between. The germline gives CDR1 LGHDT, CDR2 YNNKEL (reference sequence).

This clonotype was counted ten times or more. V gene TRBV15 combines with J gene TRBJ2-6, with D unresolved. The germline V gene has CDR1 LNHNV and CDR2 YYDKDF (reference sequence). The CDR3 spans 15 residues. V was pared by 3 bases and J by 2 bases, with 8 bases between. The CDR3 sequence: CATSSYGPGANVLTF. Here the CDR3 DNA reads TGTGCCACCAGCAGTTATGGCCCTGGGGCCAACGTCCTGACTTTC. Looking up the rest from reference TRBV15 and TRBJ2-6 gives the full variable domain: DAMVIQNPRYQVTQFGKPVTLSCSQTLNHNVMYWYQQKSSQAPKLLFHYYDKDFNNEADTPDNFQSRRPNTSFCFLDIRSPGLGDTAMYLCATSSYGPGANVLTFGAGSRLTVL.

This clonotype was counted many times. V gene TRBV10-3 combines with J gene TRBJ2-7; D may match TRBD1 or TRBD2 (5 bases each). The CDR3 has 13 amino acids. V was clipped by 10 bases and J by 6 bases, with 19 bases between them. Germline CDR1 is ENHRY and CDR2 is SYGVKD. CDR3 sequence: CATRFRDGGEQYV. CDR3 coding DNA: TGTGCCACCAGGTTCCGGGACGGTGGCGAGCAGTACGTC.

This clonotype was counted at least ten times. The chain is built from TRBV6-5 and TRBJ2-6; D gene uncertain. CDR1 and CDR2 (germline): MNHEY, SVGAGI. The CDR3 has 15 amino acids. Trimming left V 2 bases short and J 0 bases short, with 5 bases between. The chain's CDR3 is CASSYMYSGANVLTF. The CDR3 nucleotides read TGTGCCAGCAGTTACATGTACTCTGGGGCCAACGTCCTGACTTTC.

About this clonotype itself: A read error may explain this, as a much larger clone is one base away. The chain carries TRBV2 and TRBJ2-2; D gene ambiguous. There are 13 residues in the CDR3. Per germline, CDR1 SNHLY and CDR2 FYNNEI. The CDR3 protein is CASCEGFSGELFF. CDR3 coding DNA: TGTGCCAGCTGTGAAGGGTTTAGCGGGGAGCTGTTTTTT.

This clonotype was detected many times. The chain uses TRBV12-3 or TRBV12-4 and TRBJ2-7; D assignment may be TRBD1 or TRBD2 (5 bases each). The V gene lost 3 bases and the J gene lost 4 bases, with 16 bases spanning the gap. The CDR3 loop spans 15 amino acids. The CDR3 nucleotides read TGTGCCAGCAGTTTTCTAGGGAGAGGGGCTTACGAGCAGTACTTC. Translating it yields CASSFLGRGAYEQYF.

This clonotype was observed at least ten times. In nucleotides, the CDR3 is TGTGCCAGCAGCGTATCGCCGGGCCTCGAGTACGATGAGCAGTTCTTC. It yields the protein CASSVSPGLEYDEQFF. The genes are TRBV28 and TRBJ2-1, with unresolved D. CDR1 and CDR2 from the germline V gene are MDHEN and SYDVKM. This CDR3 spans 16 amino acids. The ends were cut back, 6 bases at V and 8 bases at J, with 23 bases in the middle. Filled out from reference TRBV28 and TRBJ2-1, the complete variable domain reads DVKVTQSSRYLVKRTGEKVFLECVQDMDHENMFWYRQDPGLGLRLIYFSYDVKMKEKGDIPEGYSVSREKKERFSLILESASTNQTSMYLCASSVSPGLEYDEQFFGPGTRLTVL.

This clonotype was seen many times. The rearrangement links TRBV12-3 or TRBV12-4 to TRBJ1-2, with a weak D call TRBD1 (6 bases). This CDR3 spans 16 amino acids. V was clipped by 3 bases and J by 2 bases, with 16 bases between them. CDR3 nucleotide sequence: TGTGCCAGCAGTTTGGACAGTACGGACACGAACTATGGCTACACCTTC. Protein: CASSLDSTDTNYGYTF.

As concerns this clonotype: Given a much more abundant clone one base away, this may be a read error. Since no conserved phenylalanine or tryptophan closes the CDR3, a read error is the likely cause. V usage is TRBV3-1 and J usage is TRBJ1-2, with D perhaps matching TRBD1 (5 bases). This CDR3 is 17 amino acids long. Trimming cost V 1 base and J 2 bases, with 17 bases left between them. CDR1 LGHDT and CDR2 YNNKEL come from the germline V gene (reference sequence). The CDR3 here is CASSQAGRGRANYGYTV. Here the CDR3 DNA reads TGTGCCAGCAGCCAAGCAGGACGCGGCAGGGCGAACTATGGCTACACCGTC.

This clonotype has at least ten counts. The V and J genes are TRBV5-1 and TRBJ2-5, with D possibly TRBD1 on 5 matching bases. Germline V gene sequence: CDR1 SGHRS, CDR2 YFSETQ. CDR3 length: 18 residues. V shed 1 base and J shed 5 bases, with 24 bases lying between them. The CDR3, as DNA: TGCGCCAGCAGCTTGAAGGGGTCGGGCGATCCTACCGTGGAGACCCAGTACTTC. As protein: CASSLKGSGDPTVETQYF.

There are many counts of this clonotype. V and J are TRBV20-1 and TRBJ2-3; 10 bases match TRBD2. J lost 3 bases, V lost 4 bases, and 10 bases had no gene match. From germline, CDR1 is DFQATT and CDR2 SNEGSKA (reference sequence). The CDR3 loop spans 16 amino acids. CDR3 sequence reads: CSATDLAGGGTDTQYF. For the CDR3, the DNA is TGCAGTGCTACCGACTTAGCGGGAGGAGGGACAGATACGCAGTATTTT.

This clonotype was observed a few times. This clone may be a read error of a much larger clone one base away. CDR3 nucleotides: TGTGCCAGCGGCTTAGGCCTAGGAGAGCAGTACGTC. Translated, it gives CASGLGLGEQYV. J is TRBJ2-7 and V is TRBV11-2; D gene uncertain. Germline V lookup: CDR1 SGHAT, CDR2 FQNNGV. This CDR3 spans 12 amino acids.

The chain combines TRBV4-1 with TRBJ2-5; the match to TRBD2 covers 10 bases. CDR3 length: 16 amino acids. Germline CDR1 MGHRA, CDR2 YSYEKL. After removal of 1 base from V and 3 bases from J, the junction contained 5 bases not matched to a gene. CDR3 in amino acids: CASSQGRTSGKETQYF. In nucleotides, the CDR3 is TGCGCCAGCAGCCAAGGTAGGACTAGCGGTAAAGAGACCCAGTACTTC.

This clonotype was seen more than once but under ten times. The J gene is TRBJ1-1, the V gene TRBV12-3 or TRBV12-4; 9 nucleotides match TRBD1. This CDR3 has 15 residues. With 6 bases clipped from V and 6 bases from J, the junction kept 11 bases outside the gene matches. The CDR3: CASRRSGTGFSEAFF. The CDR3 DNA is TGTGCCAGCAGACGGTCCGGGACAGGGTTCTCTGAAGCTTTCTTT.

This clonotype is labeled medium-sized. The chain carries TRBV2 and TRBJ1-5; D may be TRBD1 (5 bases). V shed 0 bases and J shed 2 bases, with 11 bases lying between them. Germline loops: CDR1 SNHLY, CDR2 FYNNEI. This CDR3 comprises 16 residues. The CDR3 nucleotides read TGTGCCAGCAGTGAAGCGCTTGGGGGTCGCAATCAGCCCCAGCATTTT. As protein: CASSEALGGRNQPQHF.

This clonotype was detected ten times or more. This sequence joins TRBV6-5 and TRBJ2-5; no reliable D call. Germline CDR1 reads MNHEY; CDR2 reads SVGAGI. The CDR3 consists of 15 residues. Trimming pared 0 bases from V and 1 base from J, leaving 9 bases between. Here the CDR3 reads CASSYSTGRQETQYF. Here the CDR3 DNA reads TGTGCCAGCAGTTACTCGACTGGACGCCAAGAGACCCAGTACTTC.

The J gene is TRBJ2-1, the V gene TRBV19; D call uncertain. The V end lost 2 bases, the J end lost 4 bases, and 9 bases lay between the germline ends. The CDR3 covers 14 residues. Germline CDR1 reads LNHDA; CDR2 reads SQIVND (reference sequence). The CDR3 spells CASSIFGAYNEQFF. The CDR3 nucleotides read TGTGCCAGTAGTATATTCGGCGCGTACAATGAGCAGTTCTTC.

Note on this clonotype: One end of the junction does not line up with germline, which may come from a read error. The rearrangement uses TRBV19 and TRBJ1-3, with 7 bases aligning to TRBD1. Per germline, CDR1 LNHDA and CDR2 SQIVND (reference sequence). This CDR3 is built from 15 residues. CDR3 sequence (DNA): TGTGCCAGTAGTATATACAGGGGCGAAGGAAGCACCATATATTTT. Amino acids: CASSIYRGEGSTIYF.

This clonotype has ten or more counts. The V and J genes are TRBV24-1 and TRBJ1-1, with D tentatively TRBD1 (6 bases). Deletions cut 6 bases from V and 0 bases from J, with 7 bases between. CDR3 length: 13 residues. Germline CDR1 and CDR2: KGHDR and SFDVKD. The chain's CDR3 is CATSNRVNTEAFF. In DNA form, the CDR3 reads TGTGCCACCAGTAACAGGGTGAACACTGAAGCTTTCTTT.

The chain couples TRBV12-3 or TRBV12-4 to TRBJ2-7; the match to TRBD1 covers 11 bases. This CDR3 comprises 15 residues. The J segment lost 5 bases and the V segment lost 5 bases, leaving 8 bases of the junction unmatched. DNA of the CDR3: TGTGCCAGCAGTCGAGGGACAGGGGGTCCGAACGAGCAGTACTTC. Encoded protein: CASSRGTGGPNEQYF.

The rearrangement uses TRBV4-2 and TRBJ2-2; D call uncertain. V lost 0 bases and J 5 bases, leaving 16 bases between the germline ends. The germline V gene encodes CDR1 LGHNA and CDR2 YNFKEQ. This CDR3 is 17 amino acids long. The CDR3 is CASSQEGRRLPTGELFF. For the CDR3, the DNA is TGTGCCAGCAGCCAAGAAGGACGCCGACTGCCAACCGGGGAGCTGTTTTTT.

V and J are TRBV15 and TRBJ2-7; 8 bases agree with TRBD1. This CDR3 spans 19 amino acids. Germline V gene sequence: CDR1 LNHNV, CDR2 YYDKDF (reference sequence). V lost 0 bases, J lost 0 bases, and 13 bases stayed unmatched. The CDR3 DNA reads as TGTGCCACCAGCAGAGATGGGGAATCGGACAGGGTCAGCTCCTACGAGCAGTACTTC. It is translated as CATSRDGESDRVSSYEQYF.

The genes are TRBV6-1 and TRBJ2-7; TRBD1 matches 8 bases. This CDR3 is 14 amino acids long. Unmatched junction bases numbered 5, after V lost 0 bases and J lost 7 bases. Germline-derived CDR1 and CDR2 are MNHNS and SASEGT. CDR3 sequence (DNA): TGTGCCAGCAGTGAAGCCAGGGGGCTAGCGGAGCAGTACGTC. The encoded protein is CASSEARGLAEQYV.

This clonotype occurred many times. The chain joins TRBV7-6 to TRBJ2-7, with D maybe TRBD1 (5 bases). The CDR3 contains 12 residues. Germline V gives CDR1 SGHVS, CDR2 FNYEAQ. Trimming took 2 bases from V and 5 from J, leaving 7 bases between them. CDR3 amino acids: CASSLWGDEQYF. CDR3 in DNA: TGTGCCAGCAGCTTATGGGGCGACGAGCAGTACTTC.